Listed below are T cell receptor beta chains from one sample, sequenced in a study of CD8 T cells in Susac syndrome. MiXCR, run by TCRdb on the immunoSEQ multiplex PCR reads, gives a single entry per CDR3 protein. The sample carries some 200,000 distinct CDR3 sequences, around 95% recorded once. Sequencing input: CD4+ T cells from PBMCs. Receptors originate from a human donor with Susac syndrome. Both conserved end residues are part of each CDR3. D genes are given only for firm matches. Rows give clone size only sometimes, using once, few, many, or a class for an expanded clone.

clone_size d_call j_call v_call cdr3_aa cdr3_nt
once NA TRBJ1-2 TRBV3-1 CASSQVQGSRDGYTF TGTGCCAGCAGCCAAGTCCAGGGGAGTCGGGATGGCTACACCTTC
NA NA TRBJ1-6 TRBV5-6 CASSLQVPNSPLHF TGTGCCAGCAGCTTGCAGGTACCGAATTCACCCCTCCACTTT
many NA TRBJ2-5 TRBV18 CASSPQETQYF TGTGCCAGCTCACCGCAGGAGACCCAGTACTTC
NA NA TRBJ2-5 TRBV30 CACSLGYQETQYF TGTGCCTGTTCCCTTGGGTACCAAGAGACCCAGTACTTC
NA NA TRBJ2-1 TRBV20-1 CSTRGNSYNEQFF TGCAGCACCAGGGGTAATTCCTACAATGAGCAGTTCTTC
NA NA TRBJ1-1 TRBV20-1 CSAGGSARNTEAFF TGCAGTGCTGGGGGGAGTGCCCGAAACACTGAAGCTTTCTTT
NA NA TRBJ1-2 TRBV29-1 CSVDPQGYTF TGCAGCGTTGACCCTCAGGGCTACACCTTC
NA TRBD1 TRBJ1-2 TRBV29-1 CSAGDSPSYGYTF TGCAGCGCCGGGGACAGCCCCTCCTATGGCTACACCTTC
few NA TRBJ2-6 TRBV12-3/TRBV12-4 CASSFGRSGANVLTF TGTGCCAGCAGTTTCGGGCGGTCTGGGGCCAACGTCCTGACTTTC
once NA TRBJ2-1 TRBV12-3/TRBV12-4 CASSLRRLPGNEQFF TGTGCCAGCAGTTTAAGACGGCTCCCCGGCAATGAGCAGTTCTTC
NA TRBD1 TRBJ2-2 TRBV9 CASSVVQGAGTGELFF TGTGCCAGCAGCGTAGTTCAGGGGGCCGGCACCGGGGAGCTGTTTTTT
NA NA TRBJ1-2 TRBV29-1 CSVREAYGYTF TGCAGCGTTCGAGAGGCCTATGGCTACACCTTC
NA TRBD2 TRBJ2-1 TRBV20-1 CSAIPGLAGSYNEQFF TGCAGTGCTATTCCGGGACTAGCGGGTTCCTACAATGAGCAGTTCTTC
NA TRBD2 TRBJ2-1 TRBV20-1 CSATTNLAGVREQFF TGCAGTGCTACAACCAACCTAGCGGGGGTTAGGGAGCAGTTCTTC
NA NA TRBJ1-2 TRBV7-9 CASSPSSAGTTYGYTF TGTGCCAGCAGCCCCTCTTCTGCTGGGACTACCTATGGCTACACCTTC
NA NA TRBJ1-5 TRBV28 CASSGPGVANQPQHF TGTGCCAGCAGTGGCCCGGGGGTAGCAAATCAGCCCCAGCATTTT
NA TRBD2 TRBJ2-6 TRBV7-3 CASSPGEGRGANVLTF TGTGCCAGCAGCCCCGGGGAGGGGCGAGGGGCCAACGTCCTGACTTTC
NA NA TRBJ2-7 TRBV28 CASSPLHGQNYEQYF TGTGCCAGCAGTCCCCTCCATGGGCAGAACTACGAGCAGTACTTC
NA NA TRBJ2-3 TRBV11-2 CASRFRVATQYF TGTGCCAGCAGGTTCAGGGTCGCTACGCAGTATTTT
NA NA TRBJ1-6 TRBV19 CASSPNRQAPDSPLHF TGTGCCAGTAGTCCAAATCGACAGGCCCCCGATTCACCCCTCCACTTT
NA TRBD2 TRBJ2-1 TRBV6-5 CASSYSLAGGRNEQFF TGTGCCAGCAGTTACTCGTTAGCGGGGGGGCGGAATGAGCAGTTCTTC
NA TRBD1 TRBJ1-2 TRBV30 CARPGQGLYGYTF TGTGCCCGTCCCGGACAGGGGTTATATGGCTACACCTTC
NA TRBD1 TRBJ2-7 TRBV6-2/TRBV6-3 CASNRDSWYEQYF TGTGCCAGCAATAGGGACAGCTGGTACGAGCAGTACTTC
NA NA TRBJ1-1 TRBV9 CASSVYSLGDTEAFF TGTGCCAGCAGCGTATACTCCTTGGGGGACACTGAAGCTTTCTTT
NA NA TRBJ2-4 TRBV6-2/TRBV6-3 CASSGGSAKNIQYF TGTGCCAGCAGTGGGGGCTCAGCCAAAAACATTCAGTACTTC
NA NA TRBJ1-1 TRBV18 CASSQNLGGTEAFF TGTGCCAGCTCGCAAAATCTGGGGGGCACTGAAGCTTTCTTT
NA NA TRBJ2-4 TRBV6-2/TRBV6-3 CASSQGPPAYF TGTGCCAGCAGCCAAGGACCTCCCGCTTACTTC
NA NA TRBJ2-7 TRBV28 CASSLFLGGTPYEQYF TGTGCCAGCAGTTTATTTCTGGGAGGGACACCTTACGAGCAGTACTTC
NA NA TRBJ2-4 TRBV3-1 CASSQDLASKNIQYF TGTGCCAGCAGCCAAGATTTGGCCAGTAAAAACATTCAGTACTTC
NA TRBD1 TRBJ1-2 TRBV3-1 CASSQMTGQGGAGYTF TGTGCCAGCAGCCAAATGACCGGACAGGGAGGAGCTGGCTACACCTTC